The next 25 T cell receptor beta chains were all read from a single sample in a study of cytomegalovirus exposure and HLA in healthy donors. The study ran its PCR with 60 Vbeta and 13 Jbeta primers. Profiled with immunoSEQ multiplex PCR; TCRdb holds only in-frame clones, not every one. The data show approximately 140,000 clones, over 60% seen once. Source material: PBMCs. Receptors were obtained from a male donor in good health and CMV-seropositive.

V usage is TRBV19 and J usage is TRBJ2-3; TRBD2 matches 11 bases. Germline V gene data show CDR1 as LNHDA and CDR2 as SQIVND (reference sequence). With V trimmed by 3 bases and J by 5 bases, 4 bases remained unmatched. This CDR3 has 15 residues. The CDR3 DNA sequence: TGTGCCAGTAGTATCCAACTAGCGGGAGAAGATACGCAGTATTTT. Its translation is CASSIQLAGEDTQYF. Together with reference TRBV19 and TRBJ2-3, the CDR3 gives the full variable domain: DGGITQSPKYLFRKEGQNVTLSCEQNLNHDAMYWYRQDPGQGLRLIYYSQIVNDFQKGDIAEGYSVSREKKESFPLTVTSAQKNPTAFYLCASSIQLAGEDTQYFGPGTRLTVL.

The CDR3 here is CASSARQNTEAFF. For the CDR3, the DNA is TGTGCCAGCAGTGCCCGACAGAACACTGAAGCTTTCTTT. This chain links TRBV27 with TRBJ1-1; D is ambiguous. Trimming cost V 5 bases and J 1 base, with 8 bases left between them. This CDR3 spans 13 amino acids. CDR1 is MNHEY, CDR2 SMNVEV, per germline (reference sequence).

In this sample, this clone turned up a few times. The chain is built from TRBV10-3 and TRBJ1-3; D is unresolved. The V end lost 11 bases, the J end lost 0 bases, and 8 bases lay between the germline ends. The CDR3 extends over 12 amino acids. The germline V gene has CDR1 ENHRY and CDR2 SYGVKD. The CDR3 nucleotides read TGTGCCCTGCGTTCCTCTGGAAACACCATATATTTT. This translates into CALRSSGNTIYF.

The chain uses TRBV4-1 and TRBJ2-7; D perhaps matches TRBD2 (7 bases). V was pared by 4 bases and J by 3 bases, with 13 bases between. Germline CDR1 MGHRA, CDR2 YSYEKL. The CDR3 covers 14 residues. CDR3 loop: CASSPEGDYYEQYF. The CDR3 DNA reads TGCGCCAGCAGCCCCGAGGGGGACTACTACGAGCAGTACTTC.

J is TRBJ2-5 and V is TRBV19; D not certain. The CDR3 consists of 12 residues. The V end was cut by 6 bases, the J end by 5 bases, with 10 bases between. Germline values: CDR1 LNHDA, CDR2 SQIVND (reference sequence). CDR3 protein: CASSGLSETQYF. CDR3 DNA: TGTGCCAGTAGCGGTCTGAGTGAGACCCAGTACTTC.

The V call is TRBV19, the J call TRBJ1-1, with a weak D call TRBD1 (5 bases). Trimming stripped 5 bases from V and 1 base from J, with 8 bases between. CDR1 and CDR2 (germline): LNHDA, SQIVND (reference sequence). CDR3 size: 13 residues. CDR3 DNA sequence: TGTGCCAGTAGTCCTCAGGGGAACACTGAAGCTTTCTTT. This encodes CASSPQGNTEAFF.

The V gene is TRBV6-5, the J gene TRBJ2-3; 13 bases are a match to TRBD2. Germline V lookup: CDR1 MNHEY, CDR2 SVGAGI. The CDR3 is made up of 14 amino acids. Trimming took 9 bases from V and 3 from J; bases not matched to a gene: 3. The DNA of the CDR3 is TGTGCCAGTAGACTAGCGGGAGGTACAGATACGCAGTATTTT. It codes for CASRLAGGTDTQYF.

The V gene is TRBV4-3, the J gene TRBJ1-1; D unclear. Per the germline V gene, CDR1 is LGHNA and CDR2 is YSLEER. The CDR3 consists of 14 residues. Trimming cost V 3 bases and J 3 bases, with 11 bases left between them. This chain's CDR3 is CASSQQRVDTEAFF. CDR3 in DNA: TGCGCCAGCAGCCAGCAGAGGGTGGACACTGAAGCTTTCTTT.

V gene TRBV15 combines with J gene TRBJ2-3; 10 nucleotides line up with TRBD2. The CDR3 covers 16 residues. From germline, CDR1 is LNHNV and CDR2 YYDKDF (reference sequence). Germline trimming cut 1 base from V and 5 bases from J; bases unmatched to any gene: 6. CDR3 in DNA: TGTGCCACCAGCAGAGCTCAGCGGGGGGGCAAAGATACGCAGTATTTT. Protein: CATSRAQRGGKDTQYF.

The rearrangement uses TRBV9 and TRBJ2-7; the match to TRBD2 covers 9 bases. The ends lost 5 bases at V and 0 bases at J; junction bases unmatched: 6. In germline, CDR1 is SGDLS, CDR2 YYNGEE. The CDR3 totals 15 residues. In DNA form, the CDR3 reads TGTGCCAGCAGTAGACTAGCGGATCCCTCCTACGAGCAGTACTTC. This sequence encodes CASSRLADPSYEQYF.

In its sample, this clone was seen a few times. This rearrangement joins TRBV7-8 to TRBJ1-1; D is uncertain. Trimming removed 1 base from V and 4 bases from J, with 10 bases in between. The germline V gene encodes CDR1 SGHVS and CDR2 FQNEAQ. The CDR3 consists of 14 residues. The CDR3 sequence: CASSLVESGTEAFF. CDR3 bases: TGTGCCAGCAGCTTAGTTGAGTCGGGCACTGAAGCTTTCTTT. The whole variable domain, filled in from reference TRBV7-8 and TRBJ1-1, reads GAGVSQSPRYKVAKRGQDVALRCDPISGHVSLFWYQQALGQGPEFLTYFQNEAQLDKSGLPSDRFFAERPEGSVSTLKIQRTQQEDSAVYLCASSLVESGTEAFFGQGTRLTVV.

This chain uses TRBV7-9 with TRBJ1-1; D not certain. Germline values: CDR1 SEHNR, CDR2 FQNEAQ (reference sequence). This CDR3 spans 15 amino acids. V dropped 1 base and J dropped 1 base, with 10 bases sitting between them. The CDR3 reads CASSLGRGGNTEAFF. Written as DNA, the CDR3 is TGTGCCAGCAGCTTAGGTCGGGGAGGGAACACTGAAGCTTTCTTT.

V is TRBV10-3 and J is TRBJ2-3; D call uncertain. The germline CDR1 and CDR2 sequences are ENHRY and SYGVKD. V lost 2 bases to trimming and J lost 3 bases, with 6 bases between them. The CDR3 covers 13 residues. CDR3 in amino acids: CAISETSTDTQYF. As DNA, the CDR3 is TGTGCCATCAGTGAGACGAGTACAGATACGCAGTATTTT.

The genes are TRBV7-3 and TRBJ1-3; TRBD1 matches 7 bases. Germline lookup yields CDR1 SGHTA and CDR2 FQGTGA. After removal of 3 bases from V and 2 bases from J, the junction contained 4 bases not matched to a gene. The CDR3 is made up of 15 amino acids. DNA for the CDR3: TGTGCCAGCAGCTTGGGGCAGGGGGCTGGAAACACCATATATTTT. Translating it yields CASSLGQGAGNTIYF.

The chain couples TRBV14 to TRBJ1-3; weak D call: TRBD1 (6 bases). Trimming removed 4 bases from V and 0 bases from J, with 13 bases in between. CDR3 length: 16 residues. The V gene's germline CDR1 is SGHDN and CDR2 FVKESK. The CDR3 here is CASSLRTDHSGNTIYF. CDR3 DNA sequence: TGTGCCAGCAGCCTTCGGACAGACCACTCTGGAAACACCATATATTTT.

This clone was observed a few times. The rearrangement links TRBV6-1 to TRBJ1-5; TRBD1 matches 8 bases. The germline V gene encodes CDR1 MNHNS and CDR2 SASEGT. The J segment lost 9 bases and the V segment lost 4 bases, leaving 11 bases of the junction unmatched. This CDR3 region has 15 residues. CDR3 loop: CASSGGTGPRGPQHF. The CDR3 nucleotides read TGTGCCAGCAGTGGGGGGACAGGCCCTCGGGGGCCCCAGCATTTT.

This chain connects TRBV6-4 to TRBJ2-1, with 9 bases identical to TRBD1. Germline loops: CDR1 MRHNA, CDR2 SNTAGT. This CDR3 has 15 residues. J gave up 6 bases and V 4 bases, and 7 bases lay outside the gene matches. The CDR3 reads CASSVAGQGSNEQFF. The CDR3 bases are TGTGCCAGCAGTGTCGCGGGACAGGGATCCAATGAGCAGTTCTTC.

This clone was seen more than once but under ten times. This chain links TRBV11-2 with TRBJ1-2; the D gene is possibly TRBD1 (5 bases). Between the trimmed V and J ends, which lost 3 bases and 10 bases, there was a span of 18 bases. Germline V gives CDR1 SGHAT, CDR2 FQNNGV. The length of the CDR3 is 14 residues. This CDR3 is CASSFVQGGPLYTF. CDR3 in DNA: TGTGCCAGCAGCTTCGTCCAGGGAGGCCCCCTCTACACCTTC.

This chain joins TRBV7-9 and TRBJ2-1, with 8 nucleotides matching TRBD1. The J segment lost 3 bases and the V segment lost 4 bases, leaving 8 bases of the junction unmatched. The germline V gene encodes CDR1 SEHNR and CDR2 FQNEAQ (reference sequence). The CDR3 totals 16 residues. CDR3: CASSYYPGQVYNEQFF. In DNA, the CDR3 is TGTGCCAGCAGCTACTACCCGGGACAGGTCTACAATGAGCAGTTCTTC.

The chain uses TRBV4-1 and TRBJ2-6; 7 nucleotides line up with TRBD1. V shed 1 base and J 0 bases; nucleotides not matched to a gene: 3. CDR1 and CDR2 (germline): MGHRA, YSYEKL. There are 17 residues in the CDR3. The CDR3 sequence is CASSQADRRSGANVLTF. The CDR3 DNA sequence: TGCGCCAGCAGCCAAGCGGACAGGCGCTCTGGGGCCAACGTCCTGACTTTC.

This sequence joins TRBV28 and TRBJ2-1; 8 nucleotides align to TRBD2. V lost 3 bases, J lost 0 bases, and 1 base stayed unmatched. CDR1 and CDR2 from the germline V gene are MDHEN and SYDVKM. The CDR3 has 15 residues. This CDR3 is CASSFSGASYNEQFF. CDR3 coding DNA: TGTGCCAGCAGTTTTAGCGGGGCCTCCTACAATGAGCAGTTCTTC. The full variable domain, its missing parts supplied by reference TRBV28 and TRBJ2-1, is DVKVTQSSRYLVKRTGEKVFLECVQDMDHENMFWYRQDPGLGLRLIYFSYDVKMKEKGDIPEGYSVSREKKERFSLILESASTNQTSMYLCASSFSGASYNEQFFGPGTRLTVL.

V and J are TRBV5-1 and TRBJ2-3; 9 nucleotides agree with TRBD2. This CDR3 has 15 amino acids. Germline values: CDR1 SGHRS, CDR2 YFSETQ. V dropped 2 bases and J dropped 6; count of bases not matched to a gene: 7. CDR3 nucleotide sequence: TGCGCCAGCAGCTTATCCCTAGCGGGGTACGATACGCAGTATTTT. This translates into CASSLSLAGYDTQYF.

The V gene is TRBV5-1, the J gene TRBJ2-3; 10 bases map to TRBD2. CDR1 is SGHRS and CDR2 is YFSETQ in the germline V gene. The CDR3 is 17 amino acids. The J segment lost 2 bases and the V segment lost 0 bases, leaving 6 bases of the junction unmatched. This CDR3 reads CASSLGGLADNTDTQYF. CDR3 DNA sequence: TGCGCCAGCAGCTTGGGAGGACTAGCGGACAACACAGATACGCAGTATTTT.

This clone was picked up one time. Germline and junction disagree at one end, which may indicate a read error. The chain couples TRBV6-5 to TRBJ1-2; TRBD1 matches 8 bases. Germline V gene data show CDR1 as MNHEY and CDR2 as SVGAGI. The CDR3 is made up of 15 amino acids. CDR3: CASSYQTGANYGYAF. As DNA, the CDR3 is TGTGCCAGCAGTTACCAGACAGGGGCTAACTATGGCTACGCCTTC.

This chain joins TRBV6-1 and TRBJ1-5, with a possible D match to TRBD1 (5 bases). Germline assignment: CDR1 MNHNS and CDR2 SASEGT. The V end lost 3 bases, the J end lost 4 bases, and 10 bases lay between the germline ends. This CDR3 spans 14 amino acids. CDR3 region: CASSDRVRNQPQHF. In DNA form, the CDR3 reads TGTGCCAGCAGTGACAGGGTGAGGAATCAGCCCCAGCATTTT.